These T cell receptor beta chains were read from a single sample in a study of cytomegalovirus exposure and HLA in healthy donors. Clones were read by immunoSEQ multiplex PCR, and TCRdb kept only the in-frame ones, dropping some. Recorded for this sample: over 100,000 clones. What was sequenced was PBMCs. These receptors all come from a woman aged 40-49 years in good health and CMV-seropositive. Both conserved end residues are part of each CDR3. The order of the fields is V gene, CDR3 length, J gene, D gene, CDR3 protein, CDR3 DNA. A D gene is named only where the DNA matches it firmly.

v_call: TRBV7-8; cdr3_length: 17; j_call: TRBJ2-5; d_call: TRBD2; cdr3_aa: CASSLVVAGVQPETQYF; cdr3_nt: TGTGCCAGCAGCTTAGTGGTAGCGGGAGTTCAGCCAGAGACCCAGTACTTC
v_call: TRBV6-4; cdr3_length: 17; j_call: TRBJ2-1; d_call: NA; cdr3_aa: CASSVSSGKSSYNEQFF; cdr3_nt: TGTGCCAGCAGTGTGTCCTCCGGGAAGAGCTCCTACAATGAGCAGTTCTTC
v_call: TRBV6-5; cdr3_length: 14; j_call: TRBJ1-2; d_call: NA; cdr3_aa: CASSYSGSMAGYTF; cdr3_nt: TGTGCCAGCAGTTACAGCGGGTCTATGGCTGGCTACACCTTC
v_call: TRBV10-3; cdr3_length: 23; j_call: TRBJ2-7; d_call: TRBD2; cdr3_aa: CAISGGTPGWGASSSGGVYEQYF; cdr3_nt: TGTGCCATCAGTGGCGGGACGCCAGGGTGGGGGGCCTCCTCTAGCGGGGGGGTCTACGAGCAGTACTTC
v_call: TRBV27; cdr3_length: 15; j_call: TRBJ2-5; d_call: TRBD1; cdr3_aa: CASSRQGISLETQYF; cdr3_nt: TGTGCCAGCAGCCGACAGGGGATCTCCCTGGAGACCCAGTACTTC
v_call: TRBV7-3; cdr3_length: 16; j_call: TRBJ2-2; d_call: NA; cdr3_aa: CASSLYPGVNTGELFF; cdr3_nt: TGTGCCAGCAGCTTATACCCAGGGGTGAACACCGGGGAGCTGTTTTTT
v_call: TRBV5-5; cdr3_length: 15; j_call: TRBJ1-6; d_call: NA; cdr3_aa: CASSLLGAYNSPLHF; cdr3_nt: TGTGCCAGCAGCTTGCTGGGCGCCTATAATTCACCCCTCCACTTT
v_call: TRBV28; cdr3_length: 15; j_call: TRBJ1-3; d_call: TRBD1; cdr3_aa: CVCGPGQGLRNTIYF; cdr3_nt: TGTGTTTGCGGGCCGGGACAGGGGCTCCGAAACACCATATATTTT
v_call: TRBV11-2; cdr3_length: 13; j_call: TRBJ1-1; d_call: NA; cdr3_aa: CASSPTGNTEAFF; cdr3_nt: TGTGCCAGCAGCCCAACAGGGAACACTGAAGCTTTCTTT
v_call: TRBV7-8; cdr3_length: 16; j_call: TRBJ2-3; d_call: TRBD1; cdr3_aa: CASSYWDREALDTQYF; cdr3_nt: TGTGCCAGCAGCTATTGGGACAGGGAGGCTTTAGATACGCAGTATTTT
v_call: TRBV6-5; cdr3_length: 12; j_call: TRBJ1-1; d_call: NA; cdr3_aa: CASRNPVAEAFF; cdr3_nt: TGTGCCAGCAGAAACCCCGTGGCAGAAGCTTTCTTT
v_call: TRBV7-8; cdr3_length: 14; j_call: TRBJ2-2; d_call: NA; cdr3_aa: CASNKGTNTGELFF; cdr3_nt: TGTGCCAGCAACAAGGGGACGAACACCGGGGAGCTGTTTTTT
v_call: TRBV7-3; cdr3_length: 16; j_call: TRBJ2-1; d_call: NA; cdr3_aa: CASSVGAGSSYNEQFF; cdr3_nt: TGTGCCAGCAGCGTCGGGGCGGGAAGCTCCTACAATGAGCAGTTCTTC
v_call: TRBV5-1; cdr3_length: 16; j_call: TRBJ2-3; d_call: NA; cdr3_aa: CASSVLGSGSTDTQYF; cdr3_nt: TGCGCCAGCAGCGTTCTCGGTAGCGGAAGCACAGATACGCAGTATTTT
v_call: TRBV27; cdr3_length: 14; j_call: TRBJ2-7; d_call: TRBD1; cdr3_aa: CASSLTGGTYEQYF; cdr3_nt: TGTGCCAGCAGTTTGACAGGGGGAACCTACGAGCAGTACTTC
v_call: TRBV6-1; cdr3_length: 16; j_call: TRBJ2-1; d_call: NA; cdr3_aa: CASSEAAGVSYNEQFF; cdr3_nt: TGTGCCAGCAGTGAAGCCGCAGGGGTCTCCTACAATGAGCAGTTCTTC
v_call: TRBV12-5; cdr3_length: 13; j_call: TRBJ1-1; d_call: NA; cdr3_aa: CASALKPNTEAFF; cdr3_nt: TGTGCTAGTGCCCTCAAGCCGAACACTGAAGCTTTCTTT
v_call: TRBV6-6; cdr3_length: 14; j_call: TRBJ2-3; d_call: TRBD2; cdr3_aa: CASSYVSGGDTQYF; cdr3_nt: TGTGCCAGCAGTTACGTTAGCGGGGGAGATACGCAGTATTTT
v_call: TRBV11-3; cdr3_length: 15; j_call: TRBJ2-5; d_call: NA; cdr3_aa: CASSLGEDSQETQYF; cdr3_nt: TGTGCCAGCAGCTTAGGGGAAGACAGCCAAGAGACCCAGTACTTC
v_call: TRBV29-1; cdr3_length: 14; j_call: TRBJ1-2; d_call: NA; cdr3_aa: CSVSATQGADGYTF; cdr3_nt: TGCAGCGTTTCGGCCACACAGGGAGCCGATGGCTACACCTTC
v_call: TRBV7-9; cdr3_length: 16; j_call: TRBJ2-3; d_call: TRBD1; cdr3_aa: CASSPPGTGGADTQYF; cdr3_nt: TGTGCCAGCAGCCCCCCCGGGACAGGGGGGGCAGATACGCAGTATTTT
v_call: TRBV19; cdr3_length: 17; j_call: TRBJ2-1; d_call: NA; cdr3_aa: CARPIGGVQGTYNEQFF; cdr3_nt: TGTGCCAGACCTATAGGGGGGGTCCAGGGCACCTACAATGAGCAGTTCTTC
v_call: TRBV19; cdr3_length: 16; j_call: TRBJ1-4; d_call: NA; cdr3_aa: CASSLQGPTTNEKLFF; cdr3_nt: TGTGCCAGTAGTCTACAGGGACCAACAACTAATGAAAAACTGTTTTTT
v_call: TRBV29-1; cdr3_length: 13; j_call: TRBJ1-2; d_call: NA; cdr3_aa: CSVEVGGVYGYTF; cdr3_nt: TGCAGCGTTGAAGTTGGAGGGGTCTATGGCTACACCTTC
v_call: TRBV5-1; cdr3_length: 15; j_call: TRBJ2-1; d_call: TRBD2; cdr3_aa: CASSPNPGGDNEQFF; cdr3_nt: TGCGCCAGCAGCCCGAATCCGGGAGGGGACAATGAGCAGTTCTTC
v_call: TRBV9; cdr3_length: 16; j_call: TRBJ2-1; d_call: NA; cdr3_aa: CASSPPARGGYNEQFF; cdr3_nt: TGTGCCAGCAGCCCTCCTGCCCGGGGTGGGTACAATGAGCAGTTCTTC
v_call: TRBV7-9; cdr3_length: 15; j_call: TRBJ2-2; d_call: TRBD1; cdr3_aa: CASNRQGLDTGELFF; cdr3_nt: TGTGCCAGCAATCGACAGGGGCTCGACACCGGGGAGCTGTTTTTT
v_call: TRBV19; cdr3_length: 16; j_call: TRBJ1-1; d_call: NA; cdr3_aa: CASSPYLGARSTEAFF; cdr3_nt: TGTGCCAGTAGCCCTTACCTGGGGGCCAGGAGCACTGAAGCTTTCTTT
v_call: TRBV27; cdr3_length: 14; j_call: TRBJ2-7; d_call: NA; cdr3_aa: CASSLTQGPYEQYF; cdr3_nt: TGTGCCAGCAGTTTAACACAGGGACCCTACGAGCAGTACTTC
v_call: TRBV11-2; cdr3_length: 16; j_call: TRBJ1-3; d_call: NA; cdr3_aa: CASSLGPTREGNTIYF; cdr3_nt: TGTGCCAGCAGCTTAGGTCCCACCCGAGAGGGAAACACCATATATTTT
v_call: TRBV9; cdr3_length: 18; j_call: TRBJ2-2; d_call: TRBD2; cdr3_aa: CASSNPGLGGLNSGELFF; cdr3_nt: TGTGCCAGCAGCAATCCGGGACTAGGAGGTTTGAATTCCGGGGAGCTGTTTTTT
v_call: TRBV2; cdr3_length: 14; j_call: TRBJ2-1; d_call: TRBD2; cdr3_aa: CASSPGTSGYEQFF; cdr3_nt: TGTGCCAGCAGTCCCGGGACTAGCGGGTATGAGCAGTTCTTC
v_call: TRBV5-1; cdr3_length: 16; j_call: TRBJ2-5; d_call: NA; cdr3_aa: CASSEAAGRGLETQYF; cdr3_nt: TGCGCCAGCAGCGAAGCGGCAGGTCGGGGATTAGAGACCCAGTACTTC
v_call: TRBV27; cdr3_length: 12; j_call: TRBJ2-1; d_call: NA; cdr3_aa: CASSVGYNEQFF; cdr3_nt: TGTGCCAGCTCCGTCGGTTACAATGAGCAGTTCTTC
v_call: TRBV1; cdr3_length: 16; j_call: TRBJ1-2; d_call: NA; cdr3_aa: CTSSPVVLGQMHGYTF; cdr3_nt: TGCACCAGCAGCCCTGTAGTATTGGGACAGATGCATGGCTACACCTTC